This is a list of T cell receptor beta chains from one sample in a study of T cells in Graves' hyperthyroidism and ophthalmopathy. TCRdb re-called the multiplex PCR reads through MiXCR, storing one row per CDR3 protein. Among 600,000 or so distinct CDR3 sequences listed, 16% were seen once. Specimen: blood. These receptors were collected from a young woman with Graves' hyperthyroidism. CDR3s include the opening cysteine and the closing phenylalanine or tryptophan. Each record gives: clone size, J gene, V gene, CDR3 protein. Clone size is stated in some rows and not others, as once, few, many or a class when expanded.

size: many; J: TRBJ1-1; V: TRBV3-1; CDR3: CASSQAGGAFF
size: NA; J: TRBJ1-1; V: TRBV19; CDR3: CASRTDSLNTEAFF
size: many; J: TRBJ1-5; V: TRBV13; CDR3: CASSTGQGTPQHF
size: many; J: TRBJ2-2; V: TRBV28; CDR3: CASTTGQGNTGELFF
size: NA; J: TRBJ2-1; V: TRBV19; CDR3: CASSLSGSSLPSYNEQFF
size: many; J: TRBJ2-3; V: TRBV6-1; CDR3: CASRDRAADTQYF
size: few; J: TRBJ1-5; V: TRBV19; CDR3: CASSRRLGSDQPQHF
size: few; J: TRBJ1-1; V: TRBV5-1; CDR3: CASSSGQGLSLSEAFF
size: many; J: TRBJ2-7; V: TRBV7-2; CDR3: CASSFYPSYEQYF
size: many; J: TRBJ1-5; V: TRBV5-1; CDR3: CASSVAPNQPQHF
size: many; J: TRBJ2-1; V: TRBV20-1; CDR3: CSAREGWGSYNEQFF
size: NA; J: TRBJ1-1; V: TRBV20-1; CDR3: CSASTGQTEAFF
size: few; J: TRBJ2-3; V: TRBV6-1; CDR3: CASSPGLVGDTQYF
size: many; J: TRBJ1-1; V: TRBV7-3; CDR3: CASSAQPGLNIEAFF
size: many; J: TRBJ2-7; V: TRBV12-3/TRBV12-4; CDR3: CASSSGRREQYF
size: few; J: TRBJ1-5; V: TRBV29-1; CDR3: CSVEGDGNQPQHF
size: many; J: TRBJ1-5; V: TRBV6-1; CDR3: CASRRDGTVQPQHF
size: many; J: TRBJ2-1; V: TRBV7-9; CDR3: CASSPLAGGGDEQFF